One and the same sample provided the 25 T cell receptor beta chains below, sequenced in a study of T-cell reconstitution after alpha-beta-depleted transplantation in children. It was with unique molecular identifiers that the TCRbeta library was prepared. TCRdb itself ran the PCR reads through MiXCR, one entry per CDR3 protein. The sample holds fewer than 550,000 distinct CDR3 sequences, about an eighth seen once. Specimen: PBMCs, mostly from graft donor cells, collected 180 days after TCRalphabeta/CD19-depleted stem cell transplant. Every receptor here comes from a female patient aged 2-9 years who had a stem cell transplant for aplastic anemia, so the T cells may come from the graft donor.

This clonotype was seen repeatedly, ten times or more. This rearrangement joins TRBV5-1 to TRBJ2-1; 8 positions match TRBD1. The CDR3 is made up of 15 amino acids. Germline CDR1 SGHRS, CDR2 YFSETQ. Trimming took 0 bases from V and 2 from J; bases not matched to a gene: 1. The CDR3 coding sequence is TGCGCCAGCAGCTTGGACAGGGGGACCTACAATGAGCAGTTCTTC. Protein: CASSLDRGTYNEQFF.

The CDR3 protein is CASRQTLGLAEGEQYF. Here the CDR3 DNA reads TGCGCCAGCAGACAAACCCTGGGACTAGCAGAAGGCGAGCAGTACTTC. This chain joins TRBV5-1 and TRBJ2-7; 9 bases align to TRBD2. This CDR3 contains 16 residues. Trimming took 5 bases from V and 6 from J; bases not matched to a gene: 15. Germline CDR1 reads SGHRS; CDR2 reads YFSETQ.

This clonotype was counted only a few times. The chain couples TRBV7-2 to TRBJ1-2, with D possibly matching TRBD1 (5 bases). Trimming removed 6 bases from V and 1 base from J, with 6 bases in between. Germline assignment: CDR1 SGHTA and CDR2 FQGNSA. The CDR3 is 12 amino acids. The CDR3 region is CASSGGNYGYTF. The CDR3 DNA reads TGTGCCAGCAGTGGGGGTAACTATGGCTACACCTTC.

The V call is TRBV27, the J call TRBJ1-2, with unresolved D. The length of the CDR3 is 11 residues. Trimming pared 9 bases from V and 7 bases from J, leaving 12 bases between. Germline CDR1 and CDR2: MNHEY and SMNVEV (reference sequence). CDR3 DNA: TGTGCCAGTCGCGCCCAAGGTGGCTACACCTTC. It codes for CASRAQGGYTF.

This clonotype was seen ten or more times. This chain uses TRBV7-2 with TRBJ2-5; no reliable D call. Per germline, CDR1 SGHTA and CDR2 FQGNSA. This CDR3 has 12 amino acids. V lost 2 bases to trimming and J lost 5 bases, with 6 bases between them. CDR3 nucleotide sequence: TGTGCCAGCAGCTTATCTACTGAGACCCAGTACTTC. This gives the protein CASSLSTETQYF.

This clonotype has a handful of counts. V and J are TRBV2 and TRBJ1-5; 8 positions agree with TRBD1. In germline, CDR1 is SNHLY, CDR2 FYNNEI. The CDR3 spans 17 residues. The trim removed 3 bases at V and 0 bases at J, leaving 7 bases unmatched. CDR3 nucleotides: TGTGCCAGCAGTGAGGGCAGGGGGCGTAATAGCAATCAGCCCCAGCATTTT. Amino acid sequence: CASSEGRGRNSNQPQHF.

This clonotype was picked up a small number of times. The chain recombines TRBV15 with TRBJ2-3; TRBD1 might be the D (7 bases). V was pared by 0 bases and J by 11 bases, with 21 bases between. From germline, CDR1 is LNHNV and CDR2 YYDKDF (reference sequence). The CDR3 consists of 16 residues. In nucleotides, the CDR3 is TGTGCCACCAGCAGAGACCACCCAAGGAGACAGGGAGGGCAGTATTTT. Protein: CATSRDHPRRQGGQYF.

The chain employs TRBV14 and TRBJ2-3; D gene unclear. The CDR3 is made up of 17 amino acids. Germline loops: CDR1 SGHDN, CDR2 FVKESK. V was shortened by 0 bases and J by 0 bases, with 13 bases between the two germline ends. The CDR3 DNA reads TGTGCCAGCAGCCAAGAATCTAGACCGACTAGCACAGATACGCAGTATTTT. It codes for CASSQESRPTSTDTQYF.

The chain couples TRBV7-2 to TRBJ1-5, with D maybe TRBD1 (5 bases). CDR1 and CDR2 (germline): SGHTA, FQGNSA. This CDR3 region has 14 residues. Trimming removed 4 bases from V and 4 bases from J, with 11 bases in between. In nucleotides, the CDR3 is TGTGCCAGCAGCTGGGACCCTCGGAATCAGCCCCAGCATTTT. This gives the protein CASSWDPRNQPQHF. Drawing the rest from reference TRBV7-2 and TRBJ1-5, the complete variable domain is GAGVSQSPSNKVTEKGKDVELRCDPISGHTALYWYRQSLGQGLEFLIYFQGNSAPDKSGLPSDRFSAERTGGSVSTLTIQRTQQEDSAVYLCASSWDPRNQPQHFGDGTRLSIL.

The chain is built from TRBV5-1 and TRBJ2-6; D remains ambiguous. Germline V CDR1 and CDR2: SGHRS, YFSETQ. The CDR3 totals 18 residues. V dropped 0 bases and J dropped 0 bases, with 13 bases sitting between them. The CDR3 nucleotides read TGCGCCAGCAGCTTGGTTGGCCTCAAAGTCTCTGGGGCCAACGTCCTGACTTTC. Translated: CASSLVGLKVSGANVLTF.

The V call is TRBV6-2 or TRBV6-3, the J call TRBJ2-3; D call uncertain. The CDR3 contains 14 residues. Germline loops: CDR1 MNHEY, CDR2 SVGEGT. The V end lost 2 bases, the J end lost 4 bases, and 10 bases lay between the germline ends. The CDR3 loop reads CASSYAPAADTQYF. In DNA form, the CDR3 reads TGTGCCAGCAGTTACGCTCCGGCGGCAGATACGCAGTATTTT.

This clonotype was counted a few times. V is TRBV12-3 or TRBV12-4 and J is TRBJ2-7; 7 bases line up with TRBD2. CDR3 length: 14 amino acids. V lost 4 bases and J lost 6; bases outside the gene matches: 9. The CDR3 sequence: CASSSRGGFREQYF. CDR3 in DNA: TGTGCCAGCAGTTCCCGCGGGGGATTTCGCGAGCAGTACTTC.

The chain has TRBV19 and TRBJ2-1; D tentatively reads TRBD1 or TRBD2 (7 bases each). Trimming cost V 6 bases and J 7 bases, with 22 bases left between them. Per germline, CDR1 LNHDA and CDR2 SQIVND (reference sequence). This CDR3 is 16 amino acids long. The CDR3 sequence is CASSSRGDRETNEQFF. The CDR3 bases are TGTGCCAGTAGCAGCCGGGGGGACAGAGAAACTAATGAGCAGTTCTTC.

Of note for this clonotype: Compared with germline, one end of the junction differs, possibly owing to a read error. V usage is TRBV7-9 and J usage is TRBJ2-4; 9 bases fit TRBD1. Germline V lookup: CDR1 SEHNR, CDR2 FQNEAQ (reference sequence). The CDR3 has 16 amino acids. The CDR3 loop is CASSPTLGQGRNSQYF. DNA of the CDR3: TGTGCCAGCAGCCCCACTCTAGGACAGGGGAGAAACAGTCAGTACTTC.

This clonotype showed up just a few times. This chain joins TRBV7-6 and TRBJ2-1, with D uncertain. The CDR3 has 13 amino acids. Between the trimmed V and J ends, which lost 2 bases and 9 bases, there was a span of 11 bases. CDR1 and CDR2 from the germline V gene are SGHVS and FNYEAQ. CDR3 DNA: TGTGCCAGCAGCTTACCCCCTCGGCCTGAGCAGTTCTTC. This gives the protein CASSLPPRPEQFF.

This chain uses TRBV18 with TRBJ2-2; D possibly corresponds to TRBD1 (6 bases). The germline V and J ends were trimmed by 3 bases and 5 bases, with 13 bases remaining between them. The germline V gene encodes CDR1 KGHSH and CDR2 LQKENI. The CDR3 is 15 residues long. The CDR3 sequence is CASSPQGGETGELFF. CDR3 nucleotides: TGTGCCAGCTCACCGCAAGGGGGTGAAACCGGGGAGCTGTTTTTT.

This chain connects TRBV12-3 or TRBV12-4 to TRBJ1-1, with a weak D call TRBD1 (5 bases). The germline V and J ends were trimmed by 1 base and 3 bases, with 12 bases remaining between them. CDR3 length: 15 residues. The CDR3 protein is CASSLGEGIDTEAFF. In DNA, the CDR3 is TGTGCCAGCAGTTTAGGTGAGGGGATTGACACTGAAGCTTTCTTT.

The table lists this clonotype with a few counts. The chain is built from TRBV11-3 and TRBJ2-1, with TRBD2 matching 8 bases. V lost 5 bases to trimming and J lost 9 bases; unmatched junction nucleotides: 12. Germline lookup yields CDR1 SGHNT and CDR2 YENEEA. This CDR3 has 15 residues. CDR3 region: CASSVTAGEYSEQFF. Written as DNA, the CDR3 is TGTGCCAGCAGCGTCACAGCGGGAGAATATAGTGAGCAGTTCTTC.

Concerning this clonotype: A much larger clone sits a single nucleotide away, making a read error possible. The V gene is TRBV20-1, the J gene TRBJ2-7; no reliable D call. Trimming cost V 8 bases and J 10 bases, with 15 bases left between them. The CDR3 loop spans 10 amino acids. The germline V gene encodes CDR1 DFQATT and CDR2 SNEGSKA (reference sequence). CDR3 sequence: CSLPDGDQYV. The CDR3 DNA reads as TGCAGTTTACCGGATGGAGACCAGTACGTC.

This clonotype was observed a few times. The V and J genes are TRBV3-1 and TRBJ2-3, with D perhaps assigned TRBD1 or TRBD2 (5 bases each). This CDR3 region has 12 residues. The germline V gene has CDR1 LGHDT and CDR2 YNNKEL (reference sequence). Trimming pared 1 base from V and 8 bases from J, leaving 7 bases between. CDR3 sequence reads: CASSQAGTTQYF. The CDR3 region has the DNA TGTGCCAGCAGCCAAGCAGGGACTACGCAGTATTTT.

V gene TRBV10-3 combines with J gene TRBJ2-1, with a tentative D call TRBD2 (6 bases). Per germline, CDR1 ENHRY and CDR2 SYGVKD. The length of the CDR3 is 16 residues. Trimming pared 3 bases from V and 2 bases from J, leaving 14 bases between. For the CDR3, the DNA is TGTGCCATCAGTGACCGGGCAGGAGGGGCCTACAATGAGCAGTTCTTC. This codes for CAISDRAGGAYNEQFF.

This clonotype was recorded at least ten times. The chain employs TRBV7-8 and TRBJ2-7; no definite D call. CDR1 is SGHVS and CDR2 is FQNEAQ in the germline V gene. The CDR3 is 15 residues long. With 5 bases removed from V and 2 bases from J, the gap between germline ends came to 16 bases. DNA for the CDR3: TGTGCCAGCAGCCCACCCGCGACACCCCCCTACGAGCAGTACTTC. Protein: CASSPPATPPYEQYF. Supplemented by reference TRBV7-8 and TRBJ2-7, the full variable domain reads GAGVSQSPRYKVAKRGQDVALRCDPISGHVSLFWYQQALGQGPEFLTYFQNEAQLDKSGLPSDRFFAERPEGSVSTLKIQRTQQEDSAVYLCASSPPATPPYEQYFGPGTRLTVT.

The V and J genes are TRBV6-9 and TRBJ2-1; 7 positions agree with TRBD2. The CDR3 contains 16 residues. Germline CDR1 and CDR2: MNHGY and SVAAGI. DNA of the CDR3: TGTGGCACCAGTTATTTGCGGGCGGGAGTTTACAATGAGCAGTTCTTC. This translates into CGTSYLRAGVYNEQFF.

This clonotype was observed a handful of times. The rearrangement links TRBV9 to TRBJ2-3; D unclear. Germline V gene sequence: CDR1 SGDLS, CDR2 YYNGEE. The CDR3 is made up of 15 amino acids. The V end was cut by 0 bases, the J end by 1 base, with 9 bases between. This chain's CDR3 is CASSVDFPRTDTQYF. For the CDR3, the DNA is TGTGCCAGCAGCGTAGATTTCCCCCGCACAGATACGCAGTATTTT.

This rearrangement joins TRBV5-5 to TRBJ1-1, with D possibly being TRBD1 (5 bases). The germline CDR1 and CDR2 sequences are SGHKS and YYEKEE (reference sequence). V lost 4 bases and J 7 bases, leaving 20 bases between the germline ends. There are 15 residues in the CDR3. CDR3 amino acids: CASSPIQGRWGEAFF. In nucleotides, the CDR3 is TGTGCCAGCAGCCCAATCCAGGGACGCTGGGGTGAAGCTTTCTTT.